Listed below are T cell receptor beta chains from one sample, sequenced in a study of cytomegalovirus exposure and HLA in healthy donors. This table comes from immunoSEQ multiplex PCR, and its TCRdb copy is limited to in-frame clones, with some not included. The repertoire holds approximately 210,000 clones, with 82% as singletons. Sequencing input: PBMCs. The receptor source for this set is a man aged 40-49 years in good health and CMV-seropositive. Each CDR3 is given with its conserved first and last residue. D genes are given only for firm matches. Clone size is shown for a subset of rows, as once, few, many or a class of expanded clone.

v_gene	d_gene	abundance	j_gene	CDR3aa	CDR3nt
TRBV30	NA	NA	TRBJ2-5	CAWSRETQYF	TGTGCCTGGAGCCGAGAGACCCAGTACTTC
TRBV19	TRBD1	NA	TRBJ1-1	CASSIDRGRDTEAFF	TGTGCCAGTAGTATTGACAGGGGGCGGGACACTGAAGCTTTCTTT
TRBV19	TRBD2	NA	TRBJ2-3	CASSSLAGGRDTQYF	TGTGCCAGTAGCTCACTAGCGGGAGGTAGAGATACGCAGTATTTT
TRBV5-1	TRBD2	NA	TRBJ2-3	CASSGGRGADTQYF	TGCGCCAGCAGCGGCGGGAGGGGTGCAGATACGCAGTATTTT
TRBV7-3	NA	NA	TRBJ2-2	CASSLLGAGELFF	TGTGCCAGCAGCCTCCTAGGGGCCGGGGAGCTGTTTTTT
TRBV5-6	TRBD1	NA	TRBJ2-7	CASSRPGQTYEQYF	TGTGCCAGCAGCAGGCCGGGACAGACCTACGAGCAGTACTTC
TRBV19	NA	NA	TRBJ2-5	CASSIQGTIQETQYF	TGTGCCAGTAGTATACAGGGGACTATCCAAGAGACCCAGTACTTC
TRBV5-1	TRBD2	NA	TRBJ2-1	CASSLGTSGNEQFF	TGCGCCAGCAGCTTAGGGACTAGCGGGAATGAGCAGTTCTTC
TRBV5-1	TRBD1	NA	TRBJ2-5	CASSLGRGTTKETQYF	TGCGCCAGCAGCTTAGGCAGGGGGACCACCAAGGAGACCCAGTACTTC
TRBV6-5	NA	NA	TRBJ1-2	CASSWTSVYGYTF	TGTGCCAGCAGTTGGACATCGGTCTATGGCTACACCTTC
TRBV5-1	NA	NA	TRBJ2-7	CASSSSASSYEQYF	TGCGCCAGCAGTAGTAGCGCGAGCTCCTACGAGCAGTACTTC
TRBV5-1	NA	NA	TRBJ2-6	CASSPPGLAVLTF	TGCGCCAGCAGCCCGCCGGGACTGGCTGTCCTGACTTTC
TRBV6-5	TRBD1	NA	TRBJ1-4	CASSRDREGEKLFF	TGTGCCAGCAGCCGGGACAGGGAAGGTGAAAAACTGTTTTTT
TRBV30	TRBD2	NA	TRBJ2-1	CAWSKLAGGGFYNEQFF	TGTGCCTGGAGTAAACTAGCGGGAGGGGGCTTCTACAATGAGCAGTTCTTC
TRBV7-6	NA	once	TRBJ2-5	CASSPNQETQYF	TGTGCCAGCAGCCCTAACCAAGAGACCCAGTACTTC
TRBV25-1	NA	NA	TRBJ2-1	CASTPGTSYNEQFF	TGTGCCAGCACCCCCGGGACTTCTTACAATGAGCAGTTCTTC
TRBV29-1	TRBD2	NA	TRBJ2-4	CSVDGGTSHAKNIQYF	TGCAGCGTTGATGGAGGGACTAGCCATGCCAAAAACATTCAGTACTTC
TRBV5-1	NA	NA	TRBJ2-7	CASKPDPGRTYEQYF	TGCGCCAGTAAGCCAGACCCGGGAAGGACCTACGAGCAGTACTTC
TRBV19	TRBD1	NA	TRBJ1-2	CASSIALTGYGYTF	TGTGCCAGTAGTATAGCTCTGACAGGGTATGGCTACACCTTC
TRBV10-3	TRBD1	NA	TRBJ2-7	CAISSTGTGTYEQYF	TGTGCCATCAGTTCGACCGGGACAGGGACCTACGAGCAGTACTTC
TRBV15	TRBD2	NA	TRBJ2-6	CATSREEGGASGANVLTF	TGTGCCACCAGCAGAGAAGAGGGAGGGGCCTCTGGGGCCAACGTCCTGACTTTC
TRBV4-1	NA	few	TRBJ1-2	CASSLSPLGGYGYTF	TGCGCCAGCAGCCTAAGCCCCCTAGGGGGCTATGGCTACACCTTC
TRBV7-7	NA	few	TRBJ2-1	CASSLRGSYNEQFF	TGTGCCAGCAGCTTACGCGGGTCCTACAATGAGCAGTTCTTC
TRBV18	NA	NA	TRBJ2-2	CASSLTGSGELFF	TGTGCCAGCTCACTGACAGGTTCGGGGGAGCTGTTTTTT
TRBV19	NA	NA	TRBJ2-7	CASSIDALGGGYEQYF	TGTGCCAGTAGTATCGACGCACTCGGGGGTGGTTACGAGCAGTACTTC
TRBV6-5	TRBD1	NA	TRBJ1-1	CASSYGQVVNTEAFF	TGTGCCAGCAGTTATGGACAGGTGGTCAACACTGAAGCTTTCTTT
TRBV7-8	NA	NA	TRBJ1-4	CASSLGLGVENEKLFF	TGTGCCAGCAGCTTAGGTTTAGGGGTAGAAAATGAAAAACTGTTTTTT
TRBV4-2	TRBD1	NA	TRBJ1-2	CASSPRTGANYGYTF	TGTGCCAGCAGCCCTCGGACAGGGGCTAACTATGGCTACACCTTC
TRBV27	NA	NA	TRBJ1-5	CASSLSVGNQPQHF	TGTGCCAGCAGTTTATCCGTCGGGAATCAGCCCCAGCATTTT
TRBV2	NA	few	TRBJ2-3	CASSDKGKETDTQYF	TGTGCCAGCAGTGATAAGGGGAAGGAAACAGATACGCAGTATTTT
TRBV4-1	NA	NA	TRBJ2-2	CASSQERGTGELFF	TGCGCCAGCAGCCAAGAAAGGGGTACCGGGGAGCTGTTTTTT
TRBV5-1	TRBD1	NA	TRBJ1-1	CASSFGQGMNTEAFF	TGCGCCAGCAGCTTCGGACAGGGGATGAACACTGAAGCTTTCTTT